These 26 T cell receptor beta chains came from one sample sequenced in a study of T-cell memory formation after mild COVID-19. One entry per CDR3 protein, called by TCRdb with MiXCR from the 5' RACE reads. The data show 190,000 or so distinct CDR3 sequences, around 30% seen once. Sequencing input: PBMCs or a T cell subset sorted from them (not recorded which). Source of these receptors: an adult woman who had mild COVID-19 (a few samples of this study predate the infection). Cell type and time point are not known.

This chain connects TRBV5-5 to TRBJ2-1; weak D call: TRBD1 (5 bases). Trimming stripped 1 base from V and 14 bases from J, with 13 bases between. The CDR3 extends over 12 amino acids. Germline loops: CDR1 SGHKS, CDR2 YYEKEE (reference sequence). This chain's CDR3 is CASSLSGQSEFF. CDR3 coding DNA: TGTGCCAGCAGCTTGTCAGGGCAGTCCGAGTTCTTC. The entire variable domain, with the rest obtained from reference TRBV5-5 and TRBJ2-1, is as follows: DAGVTQSPTHLIKTRGQQVTLRCSPISGHKSVSWYQQVLGQGPQFIFQYYEKEERGRGNFPDRFSARQFPNYSSELNVNALLLGDSALYLCASSLSGQSEFFGPGTRLTVL.

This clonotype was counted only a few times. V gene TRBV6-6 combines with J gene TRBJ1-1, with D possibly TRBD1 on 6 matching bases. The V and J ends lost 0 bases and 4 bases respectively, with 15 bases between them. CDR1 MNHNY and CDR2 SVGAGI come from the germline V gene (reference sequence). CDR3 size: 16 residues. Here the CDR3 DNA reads TGTGCCAGCAGTTACTCTTCCGGGGGCGTGGGCACTGAAGCTTTCTTT. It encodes CASSYSSGGVGTEAFF.

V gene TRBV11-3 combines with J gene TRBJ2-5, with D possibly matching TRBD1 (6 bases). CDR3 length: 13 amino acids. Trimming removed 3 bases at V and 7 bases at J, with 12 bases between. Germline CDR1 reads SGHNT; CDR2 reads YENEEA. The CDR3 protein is CASSFRLQGTQYF. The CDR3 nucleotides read TGTGCCAGCAGCTTTCGCCTACAGGGGACCCAGTACTTC.

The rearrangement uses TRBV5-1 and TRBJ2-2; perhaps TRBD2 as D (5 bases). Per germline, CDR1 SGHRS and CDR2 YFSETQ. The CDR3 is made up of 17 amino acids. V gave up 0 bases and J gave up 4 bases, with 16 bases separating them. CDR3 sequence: CASSLAGPVRGTGELFF. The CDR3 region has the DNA TGCGCCAGCAGCTTGGCAGGACCCGTTCGGGGCACCGGGGAGCTGTTTTTT.

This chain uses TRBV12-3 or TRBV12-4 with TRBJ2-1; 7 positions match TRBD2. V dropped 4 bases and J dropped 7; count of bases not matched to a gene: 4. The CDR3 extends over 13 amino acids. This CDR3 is CASSYAGGNEQFF. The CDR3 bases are TGTGCCAGCAGTTACGCCGGGGGGAATGAGCAGTTCTTC.

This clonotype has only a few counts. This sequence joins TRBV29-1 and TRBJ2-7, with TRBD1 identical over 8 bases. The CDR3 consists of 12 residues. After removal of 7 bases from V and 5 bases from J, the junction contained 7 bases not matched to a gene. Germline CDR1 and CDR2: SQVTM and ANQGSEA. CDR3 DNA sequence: TGCAGCGCGGGACAGGCTTCGAACGAGCAGTACTTC. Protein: CSAGQASNEQYF.

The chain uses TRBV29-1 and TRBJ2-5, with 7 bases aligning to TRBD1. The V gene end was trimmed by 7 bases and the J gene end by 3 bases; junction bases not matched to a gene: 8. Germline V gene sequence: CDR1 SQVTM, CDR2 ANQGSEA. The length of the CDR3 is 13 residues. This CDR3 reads CSADPGTEETQYF. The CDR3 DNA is TGCAGCGCTGACCCCGGGACAGAAGAGACCCAGTACTTC.

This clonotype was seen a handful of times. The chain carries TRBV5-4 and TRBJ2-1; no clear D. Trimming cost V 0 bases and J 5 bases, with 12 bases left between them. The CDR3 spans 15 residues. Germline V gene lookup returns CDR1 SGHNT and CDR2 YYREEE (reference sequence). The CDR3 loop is CASSLDSGADNEQFF. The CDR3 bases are TGTGCCAGCAGCTTGGACTCAGGAGCAGACAATGAGCAGTTCTTC.

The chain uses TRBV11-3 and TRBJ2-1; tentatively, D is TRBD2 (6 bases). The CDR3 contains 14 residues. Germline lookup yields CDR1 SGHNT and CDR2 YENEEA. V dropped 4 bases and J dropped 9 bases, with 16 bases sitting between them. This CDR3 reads CASSSRTMGGEQFF. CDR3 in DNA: TGTGCCAGCAGCTCCCGCACGATGGGGGGTGAGCAGTTCTTC.

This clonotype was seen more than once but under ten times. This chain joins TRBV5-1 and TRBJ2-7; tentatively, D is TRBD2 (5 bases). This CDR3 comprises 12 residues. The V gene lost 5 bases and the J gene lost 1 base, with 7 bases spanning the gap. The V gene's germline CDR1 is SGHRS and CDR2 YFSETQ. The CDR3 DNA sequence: TGCGCCAGCAGGGAGGAGTCCTACGAGCAGTACTTC. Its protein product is CASREESYEQYF.

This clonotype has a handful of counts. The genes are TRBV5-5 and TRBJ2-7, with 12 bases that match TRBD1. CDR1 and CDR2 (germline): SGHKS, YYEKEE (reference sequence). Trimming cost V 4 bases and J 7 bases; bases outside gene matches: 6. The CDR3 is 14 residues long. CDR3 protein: CASSTGTGGWEQYF. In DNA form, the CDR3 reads TGTGCCAGCAGCACCGGGACAGGGGGCTGGGAGCAGTACTTC.

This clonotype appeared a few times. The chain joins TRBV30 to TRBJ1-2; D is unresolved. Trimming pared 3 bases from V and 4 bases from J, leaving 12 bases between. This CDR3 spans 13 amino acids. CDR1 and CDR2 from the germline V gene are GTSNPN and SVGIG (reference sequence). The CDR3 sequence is CAWSSGRAYGYTF. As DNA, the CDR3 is TGTGCCTGGAGCTCTGGACGTGCCTATGGCTACACCTTC.

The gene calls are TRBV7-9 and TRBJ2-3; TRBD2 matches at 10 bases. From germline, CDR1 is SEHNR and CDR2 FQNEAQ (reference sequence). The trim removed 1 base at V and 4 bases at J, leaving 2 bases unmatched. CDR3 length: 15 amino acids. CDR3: CASSLVLAGADTQYF. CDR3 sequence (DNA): TGTGCCAGCAGCTTAGTGCTAGCGGGGGCAGATACGCAGTATTTT.

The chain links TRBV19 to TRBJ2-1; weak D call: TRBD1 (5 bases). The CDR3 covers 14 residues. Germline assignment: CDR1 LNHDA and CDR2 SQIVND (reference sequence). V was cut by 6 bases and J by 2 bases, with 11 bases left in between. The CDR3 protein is CASRDNLAYNEQFF. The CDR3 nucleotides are TGTGCCAGTAGGGACAACCTCGCCTACAATGAGCAGTTCTTC.

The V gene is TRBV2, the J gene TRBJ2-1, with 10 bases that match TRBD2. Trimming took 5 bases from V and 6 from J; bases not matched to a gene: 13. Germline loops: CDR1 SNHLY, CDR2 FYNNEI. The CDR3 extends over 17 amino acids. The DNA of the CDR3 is TGTGCCAGCAGTTCAAAGACTAGCGGGCCCTCTTCCAATGAGCAGTTCTTC. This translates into CASSSKTSGPSSNEQFF. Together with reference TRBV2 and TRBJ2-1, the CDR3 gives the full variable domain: EPEVTQTPSHQVTQMGQEVILRCVPISNHLYFYWYRQILGQKVEFLVSFYNNEISEKSEIFDDQFSVERPDGSNFTLKIRSTKLEDSAMYFCASSSKTSGPSSNEQFFGPGTRLTVL.

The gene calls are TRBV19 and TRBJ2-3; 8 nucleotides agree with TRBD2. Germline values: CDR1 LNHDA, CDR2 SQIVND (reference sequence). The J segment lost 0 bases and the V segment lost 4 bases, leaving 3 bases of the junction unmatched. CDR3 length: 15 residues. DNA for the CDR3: TGTGCCAGTAGTACACAGCGGGGGAGCACAGATACGCAGTATTTT. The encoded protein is CASSTQRGSTDTQYF.

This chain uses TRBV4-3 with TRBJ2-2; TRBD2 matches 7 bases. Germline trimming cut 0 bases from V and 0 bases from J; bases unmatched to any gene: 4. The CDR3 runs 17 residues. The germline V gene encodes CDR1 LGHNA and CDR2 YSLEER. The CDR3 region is CASSQDWLAANTGELFF. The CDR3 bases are TGCGCCAGCAGCCAAGATTGGCTAGCGGCGAACACCGGGGAGCTGTTTTTT.

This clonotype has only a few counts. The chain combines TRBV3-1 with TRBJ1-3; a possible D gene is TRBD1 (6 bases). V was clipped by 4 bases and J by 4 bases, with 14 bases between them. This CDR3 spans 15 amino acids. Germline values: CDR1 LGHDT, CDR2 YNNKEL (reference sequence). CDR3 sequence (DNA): TGTGCCAGCAGCCCCCAGACGGGGGGCGGAAACACCATATATTTT. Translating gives CASSPQTGGGNTIYF.

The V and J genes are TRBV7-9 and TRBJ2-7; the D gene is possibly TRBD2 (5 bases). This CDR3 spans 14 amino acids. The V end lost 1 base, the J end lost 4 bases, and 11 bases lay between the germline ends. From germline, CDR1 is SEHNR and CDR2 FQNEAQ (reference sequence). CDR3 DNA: TGTGCCAGCAGCTTAGTCGGACTGCTGTACGAGCAGTACTTC. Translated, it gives CASSLVGLLYEQYF.

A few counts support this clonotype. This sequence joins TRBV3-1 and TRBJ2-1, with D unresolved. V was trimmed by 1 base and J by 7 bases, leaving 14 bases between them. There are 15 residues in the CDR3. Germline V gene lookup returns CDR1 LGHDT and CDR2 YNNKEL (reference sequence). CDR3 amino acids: CASSQAVQLRNEQFF. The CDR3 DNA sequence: TGTGCCAGCAGCCAAGCGGTGCAACTAAGGAATGAGCAGTTCTTC.

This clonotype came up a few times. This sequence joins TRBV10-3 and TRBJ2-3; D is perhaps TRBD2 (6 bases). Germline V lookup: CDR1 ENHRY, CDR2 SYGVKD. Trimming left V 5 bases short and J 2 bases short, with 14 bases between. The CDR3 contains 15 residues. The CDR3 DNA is TGTGCCATCAGTCGGGCGGGACTCAACACAGATACGCAGTATTTT. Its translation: CAISRAGLNTDTQYF.

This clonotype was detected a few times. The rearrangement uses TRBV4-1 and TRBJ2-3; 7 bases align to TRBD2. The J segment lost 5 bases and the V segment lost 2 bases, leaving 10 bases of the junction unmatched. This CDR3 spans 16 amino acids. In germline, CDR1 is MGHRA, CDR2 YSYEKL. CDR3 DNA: TGCGCCAGCAGCCAACCCCGAGCGGGATCGCTAGATACGCAGTATTTT. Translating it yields CASSQPRAGSLDTQYF.

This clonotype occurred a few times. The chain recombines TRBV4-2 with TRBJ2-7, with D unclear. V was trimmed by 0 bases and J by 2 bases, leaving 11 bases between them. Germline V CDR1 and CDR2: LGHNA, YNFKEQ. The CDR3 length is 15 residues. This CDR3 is CASSQDLAAAYEQYF. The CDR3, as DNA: TGTGCCAGCAGCCAAGATTTGGCGGCGGCCTACGAGCAGTACTTC.

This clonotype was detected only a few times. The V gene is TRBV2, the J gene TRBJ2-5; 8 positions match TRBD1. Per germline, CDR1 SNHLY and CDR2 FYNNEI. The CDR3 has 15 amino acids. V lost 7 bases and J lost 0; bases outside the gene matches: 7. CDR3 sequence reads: CASTRDRTYQETQYF. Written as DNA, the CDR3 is TGTGCCAGCACGAGGGACAGGACGTACCAAGAGACCCAGTACTTC.

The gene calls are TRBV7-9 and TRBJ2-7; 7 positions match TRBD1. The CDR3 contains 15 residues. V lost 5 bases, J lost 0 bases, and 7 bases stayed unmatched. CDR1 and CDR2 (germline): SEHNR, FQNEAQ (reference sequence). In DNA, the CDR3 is TGTGCCAGCAGCGGCCTCCGGACAGGCTCCTACGAGCAGTACTTC. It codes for CASSGLRTGSYEQYF. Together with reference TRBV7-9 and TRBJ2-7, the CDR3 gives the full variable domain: DTGVSQNPRHKITKRGQNVTFRCDPISEHNRLYWYRQTLGQGPEFLTYFQNEAQLEKSRLLSDRFSAERPKGSFSTLEIQRTEQGDSAMYLCASSGLRTGSYEQYFGPGTRLTVT.

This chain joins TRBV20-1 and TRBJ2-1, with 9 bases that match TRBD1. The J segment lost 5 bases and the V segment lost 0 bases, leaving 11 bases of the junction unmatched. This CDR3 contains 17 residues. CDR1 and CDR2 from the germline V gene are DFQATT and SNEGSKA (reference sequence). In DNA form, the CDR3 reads TGCAGTGCTAGAGATCCCAGCGGGACAGGGCCCCACAATGAGCAGTTCTTC. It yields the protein CSARDPSGTGPHNEQFF.